There are many counts of the clone carrying this TCR beta chain. MiXCR, applied by TCRdb to the 5' RACE reads, yields one record per CDR3 protein. The sample includes roughly 470,000 distinct CDR3 sequences, approximately 14% of them seen just once. The germline V and J ends were trimmed by 1 base and 5 bases, with 14 bases remaining between them. The CDR3 extends over 14 amino acids. In germline, CDR1 is DFQATT, CDR2 SNEGSKA (reference sequence). This specimen belongs to a study of identical twins. These data also formed part of another study, on yellow fever vaccine responses in identical twins.

The sample comprised CD4+ T cells sorted from blood. The source is a woman younger than 35 in good health. The chain recombines TRBV20-1 with TRBJ1-1, with D possibly being TRBD1 (5 bases). This CDR3 is CSARGHGGKTEAFF. The DNA for the CDR3 is TGCAGTGCTAGAGGACACGGGGGGAAAACTGAAGCTTTCTTT.